This T cell receptor (beta chain) was identified during a study of T cell responses to AZD1222 COVID-19 vaccine. This clone was seen just once. Its antigen is undetermined. General study points: Baseline serostatus was positive in only five to seven AZD1222 recipients. Across spike, vaccine-associated CD4 TCRs were found, dominant at 160-218 and 743-854.

Method: immunoSEQ multiplex PCR; TCRdb's copy keeps in-frame clones and lacks some. The sample shows about 93,000 clones, 80% to 90% of them seen only once. The TCR was taken from an adult who received the AZD1222 COVID-19 vaccine. Sequences were derived from peripheral blood, sampled 28 days after the second AZD1222 dose.

The CDR3: CASSLDGGGTEAFF. The CDR3 DNA reads TGTGCCAGCAGCTTAGACGGGGGAGGCACTGAAGCTTTCTTT. The V call is TRBV7-9, the J call TRBJ1-1; D is possibly TRBD1 (5 bases). Trimming shortened V by 1 base and J by 4 bases, and 10 bases separated the two germline ends. Germline assignment: CDR1 SEHNR and CDR2 FQNEAQ (reference sequence). The CDR3 totals 14 residues.